Presented here are 4 T cell receptor beta chains from one specimen sequenced in a study of early T cells in non-severe SARS-CoV-2 infection. TCRdb passed the 5' RACE reads through MiXCR, listing each CDR3 protein once. The data hold approximately 62,000 distinct CDR3 sequences, with about an eighth observed a single time. Sequencing was carried out using whole blood. These TCRs come from an adult who was a healthcare worker with PCR-confirmed SARS-CoV-2 infection or an uninfected control (not recorded which).

Many counts were recorded for this clonotype. The V and J genes are TRBV20-1 and TRBJ2-2; perhaps TRBD1 as D (5 bases). The CDR3 contains 17 residues. Trimming removed 0 bases at V and 2 bases at J, with 16 bases between. The V gene's germline CDR1 is DFQATT and CDR2 SNEGSKA (reference sequence). CDR3 residues: CSARDRAGPGNTGELFF. In DNA form, the CDR3 reads TGCAGTGCTAGAGATCGGGCAGGGCCTGGTAACACCGGGGAGCTGTTTTTT.

This clonotype was recorded a few times. This chain joins TRBV29-1 and TRBJ2-1; TRBD2 matches 8 bases. CDR1 SQVTM and CDR2 ANQGSEA come from the germline V gene. J gave up 3 bases and V 4 bases, and 11 bases lay outside the gene matches. The CDR3 totals 16 residues. The CDR3 DNA follows: TGCAGCGTTGTCGTTACACCGGGACTAGGCTACAATGAGCAGTTCTTC. Translating it yields CSVVVTPGLGYNEQFF.

Ten or more counts support this clonotype. The chain links TRBV11-2 to TRBJ2-5; D gene ambiguous. CDR3 length equals 15 residues. Per germline, CDR1 SGHAT and CDR2 FQNNGV. The V end lost 5 bases, the J end lost 0 bases, and 13 bases lay between the germline ends. Here the CDR3 reads CASSQPTAYQETQYF. CDR3 DNA sequence: TGTGCCAGCAGCCAACCAACAGCGTACCAAGAGACCCAGTACTTC.

This clonotype was seen a handful of times. The chain uses TRBV27 and TRBJ2-1; 7 bases match TRBD2. The V gene end was trimmed by 8 bases and the J gene end by 4 bases; junction bases not matched to a gene: 11. This CDR3 is 15 amino acids long. Germline V gene data show CDR1 as MNHEY and CDR2 as SMNVEV (reference sequence). CDR3 DNA: TGTGCCAGCCGTCGAGGACCTAGCGGTTACAATGAGCAGTTCTTC. Its protein is CASRRGPSGYNEQFF.